This paragraph covers one T cell receptor beta chain sequence. The data are from a study of control samples from healthy donors and cancer patients. Assay: immunoSEQ multiplex PCR; the TCRdb copy retains only in-frame clones and omits some. Of roughly 200,000 clones listed, over 80% are singletons. Trimming removed 4 bases from V and 8 bases from J, with 19 bases in between. The length of the CDR3 is 15 residues. Per the germline V gene, CDR1 is KGHDR and CDR2 is SFDVKD. Sequencing was done on a sample of blood. This chain links TRBV24-1 with TRBJ1-2; no reliable D call. The TCR originated in a young man in good health. The CDR3 loop reads CATSDSGSRFWGYTF. In DNA form, the CDR3 reads TGTGCCACCAGTGACTCTGGTTCGAGATTCTGGGGCTACACCTTC.